Below, 2 T cell receptor beta chains from the same sample are listed, as sequenced in a study of CD8+ T cells in alopecia areata. Isolated RNA was reverse transcribed into cDNA used as the sequencing template. Profiled with immunoSEQ multiplex PCR; TCRdb holds only in-frame clones, not every one. The data hold 120,000 to 150,000 clones, with 47% observed a single time. The source material was CD4+ T cells sorted from blood. These receptors were taken from a human donor with alopecia areata.

The rearrangement joins TRBV5-1 to TRBJ2-7, with 13 positions matching TRBD2. The CDR3 has 19 residues. Germline assignment: CDR1 SGHRS and CDR2 YFSETQ. With 4 bases clipped from V and 3 bases from J, the junction kept 16 bases outside the gene matches. As DNA, the CDR3 is TGCGCCAGCAGCAGACTAGCGGGAGGACCTAATAGACAGGGCTACGAGCAGTACTTC. Translated: CASSRLAGGPNRQGYEQYF. Variable domain in full (rest from reference TRBV5-1 and TRBJ2-7): KAGVTQTPRYLIKTRGQQVTLSCSPISGHRSVSWYQQTPGQGLQFLFEYFSETQRNKGNFPGRFSGRQFSNSRSEMNVSTLELGDSALYLCASSRLAGGPNRQGYEQYFGPGTRLTVT.

V gene TRBV29-1 combines with J gene TRBJ2-7, with 13 positions matching TRBD2. Per the germline V gene, CDR1 is SQVTM and CDR2 is ANQGSEA. The J segment lost 6 bases and the V segment lost 2 bases, leaving 10 bases of the junction unmatched. This CDR3 is 16 amino acids long. For the CDR3, the DNA is TGCAGCGTTGAAAAGCTCGGACTAGCGGGAGTTAGCGAGCAGTACTTC. Translating it yields CSVEKLGLAGVSEQYF.